Reported below is one TCR beta chain. The antigen is not known. Time point given: cycle 4 day 1 (C4D1), after five to seven weeks of nivolumab. Every single patient, without exception, relapsed after autologous stem cell transplantation, and brentuximab vedotin exposure varied. Assay: immunoSEQ multiplex PCR; the TCRdb copy retains only in-frame clones and omits some. Here the sample spans 30,000 or so clones, 80% being singletons. The CDR3 is 16 amino acids. V was pared by 0 bases and J by 0 bases, with 9 bases between. CDR1 and CDR2 (germline): MGHRA, YSYEKL. The sample originates from a study of PD-1 blockade in classical Hodgkin lymphoma. Study results and limitations: By C4D1 there was a significant rise in CD4+ TCR diversity but not in CD8+ TCR diversity.

The receptor was isolated from a human donor with classical Hodgkin lymphoma. The starting material was peripheral blood mononuclear cells (PBMCs), obtained before the fourth cycle of nivolumab. The chain couples TRBV4-1 to TRBJ1-5; D unresolved. DNA of the CDR3: TGCGCCAGCAGCCAAGACAGAGTCCCTAGCAATCAGCCCCAGCATTTT. Its translation: CASSQDRVPSNQPQHF.